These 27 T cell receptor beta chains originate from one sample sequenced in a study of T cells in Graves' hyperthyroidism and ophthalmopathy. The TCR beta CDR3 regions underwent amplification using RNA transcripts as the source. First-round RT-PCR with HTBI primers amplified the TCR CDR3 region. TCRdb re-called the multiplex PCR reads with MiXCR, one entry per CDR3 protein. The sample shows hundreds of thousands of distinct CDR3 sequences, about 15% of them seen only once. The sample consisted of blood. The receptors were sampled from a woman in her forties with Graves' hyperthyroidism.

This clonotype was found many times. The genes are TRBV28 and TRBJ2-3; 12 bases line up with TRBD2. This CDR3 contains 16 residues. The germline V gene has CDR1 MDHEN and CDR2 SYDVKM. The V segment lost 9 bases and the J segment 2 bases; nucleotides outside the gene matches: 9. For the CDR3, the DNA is TGTGCCAGTACACCGGGACTAGCGGGCCCCACAGATACGCAGTATTTT. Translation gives CASTPGLAGPTDTQYF.

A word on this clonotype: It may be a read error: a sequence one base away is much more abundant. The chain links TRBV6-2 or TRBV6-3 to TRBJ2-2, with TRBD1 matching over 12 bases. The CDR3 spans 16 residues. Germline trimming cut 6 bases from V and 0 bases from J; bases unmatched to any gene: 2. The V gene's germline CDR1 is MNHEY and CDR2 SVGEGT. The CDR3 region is CASSGTGGTNTGELFF. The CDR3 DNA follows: TGTGCCAGCAGCGGGACAGGGGGCACGAACACCGGGGAGCTGTTTTTT.

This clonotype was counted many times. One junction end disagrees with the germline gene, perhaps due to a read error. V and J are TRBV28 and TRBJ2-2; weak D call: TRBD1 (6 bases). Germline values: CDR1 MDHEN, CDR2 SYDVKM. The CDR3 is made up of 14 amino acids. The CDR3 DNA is TGCGCCAGCAGCTTGACAGGGAACACCGGGGAGCTGTTTTTT. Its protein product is CASSLTGNTGELFF.

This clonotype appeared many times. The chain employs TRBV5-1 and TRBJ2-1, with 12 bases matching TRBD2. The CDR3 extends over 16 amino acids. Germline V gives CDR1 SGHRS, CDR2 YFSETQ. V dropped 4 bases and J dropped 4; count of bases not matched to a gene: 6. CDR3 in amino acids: CASSLGTSGPYNEQFF. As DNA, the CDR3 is TGCGCCAGCAGCCTGGGGACTAGCGGGCCGTACAATGAGCAGTTCTTC.

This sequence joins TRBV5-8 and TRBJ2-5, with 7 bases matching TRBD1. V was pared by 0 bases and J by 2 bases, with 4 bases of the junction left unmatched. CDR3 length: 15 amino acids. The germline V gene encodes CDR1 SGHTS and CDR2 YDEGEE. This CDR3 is CASSLGQGVQETQYF. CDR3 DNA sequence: TGTGCCAGCAGCTTGGGGCAGGGGGTACAAGAGACCCAGTACTTC.

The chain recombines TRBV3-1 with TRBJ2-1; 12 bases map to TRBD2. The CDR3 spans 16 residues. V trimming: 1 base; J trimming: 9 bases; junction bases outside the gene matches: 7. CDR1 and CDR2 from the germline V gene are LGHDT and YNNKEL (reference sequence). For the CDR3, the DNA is TGTGCCAGCAGCCAAGTGCCTAGCGGGAGGGGAGGTGAGCAGTTCTTC. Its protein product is CASSQVPSGRGGEQFF.

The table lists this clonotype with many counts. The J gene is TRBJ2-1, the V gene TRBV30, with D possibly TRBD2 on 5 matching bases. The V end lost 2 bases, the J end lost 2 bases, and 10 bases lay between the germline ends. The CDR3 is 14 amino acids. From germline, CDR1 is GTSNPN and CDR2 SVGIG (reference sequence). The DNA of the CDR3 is TGTGCCTGGAGTTCCAGCGGCGCCTACAATGAGCAGTTCTTC. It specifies CAWSSSGAYNEQFF.

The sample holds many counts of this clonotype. CDR3 sequence: CASTSGGTGVYGYTF. The CDR3 nucleotides read TGTGCCAGCACTTCAGGGGGGACAGGGGTCTATGGCTACACCTTC. The chain recombines TRBV28 with TRBJ1-2; the match to TRBD1 covers 10 bases. V shed 7 bases and J 4 bases; nucleotides not matched to a gene: 9. Germline values: CDR1 MDHEN, CDR2 SYDVKM. There are 15 residues in the CDR3.

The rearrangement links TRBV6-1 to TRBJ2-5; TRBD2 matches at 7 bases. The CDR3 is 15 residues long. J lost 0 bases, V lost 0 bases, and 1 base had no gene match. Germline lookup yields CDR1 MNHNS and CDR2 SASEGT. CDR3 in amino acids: CASSEAGGYQETQYF. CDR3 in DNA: TGTGCCAGCAGTGAAGCGGGAGGGTACCAAGAGACCCAGTACTTC.

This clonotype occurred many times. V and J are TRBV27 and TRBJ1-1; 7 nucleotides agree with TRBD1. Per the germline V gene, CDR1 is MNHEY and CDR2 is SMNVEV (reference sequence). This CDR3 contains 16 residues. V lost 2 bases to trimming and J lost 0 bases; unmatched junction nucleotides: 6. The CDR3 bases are TGTGCCAGCAGTTTAAGGGGACAGAATATGAACACTGAAGCTTTCTTT. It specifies CASSLRGQNMNTEAFF.

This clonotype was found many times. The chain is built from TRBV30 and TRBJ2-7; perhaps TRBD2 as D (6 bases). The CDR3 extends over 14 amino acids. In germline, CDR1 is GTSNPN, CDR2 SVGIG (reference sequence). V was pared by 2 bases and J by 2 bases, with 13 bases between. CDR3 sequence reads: CAWSRGTAPYEQYF. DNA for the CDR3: TGTGCCTGGAGTCGGGGGACGGCACCCTACGAGCAGTACTTC.

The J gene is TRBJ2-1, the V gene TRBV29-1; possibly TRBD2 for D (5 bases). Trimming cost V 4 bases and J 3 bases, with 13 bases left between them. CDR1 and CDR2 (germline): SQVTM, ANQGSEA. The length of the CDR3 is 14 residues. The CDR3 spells CSVGGLSGYNEQFF. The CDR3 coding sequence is TGCAGCGTTGGAGGGCTGAGCGGCTACAATGAGCAGTTCTTC.

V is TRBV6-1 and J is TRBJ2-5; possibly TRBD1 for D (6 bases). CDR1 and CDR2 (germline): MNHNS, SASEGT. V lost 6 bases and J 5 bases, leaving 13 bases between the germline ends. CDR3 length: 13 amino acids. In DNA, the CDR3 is TGTGCCAGCAGCCCACAGGGTGCGGAGACCCAGTACTTC. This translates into CASSPQGAETQYF.

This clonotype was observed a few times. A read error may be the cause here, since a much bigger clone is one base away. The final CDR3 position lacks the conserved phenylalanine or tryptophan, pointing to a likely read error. The CDR3, as DNA: TGTGCCAGCAGTGAAACGAGGAATCAGCCCCAGCATTTG. It translates to CASSETRNQPQHL. The rearrangement links TRBV6-1 to TRBJ1-5; D is ambiguous. CDR1 is MNHNS, CDR2 SASEGT, per germline. The CDR3 spans 13 residues. V lost 2 bases and J 4 bases, leaving 6 bases between the germline ends.

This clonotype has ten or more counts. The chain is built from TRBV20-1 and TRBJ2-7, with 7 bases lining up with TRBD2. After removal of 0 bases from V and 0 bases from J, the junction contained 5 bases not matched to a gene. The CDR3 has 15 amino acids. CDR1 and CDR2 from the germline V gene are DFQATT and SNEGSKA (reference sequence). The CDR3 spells CSARDSASGSYEQYF. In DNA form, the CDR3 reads TGCAGTGCTAGAGATTCGGCTAGCGGCTCCTACGAGCAGTACTTC.

CDR3: CASSQQWLGADTQYF. DNA for the CDR3: TGTGCCAGCAGCCAACAGTGGCTAGGCGCCGATACGCAGTATTTT. The V gene is TRBV14, the J gene TRBJ2-3; D not resolved. The CDR3 spans 15 residues. The V gene's germline CDR1 is SGHDN and CDR2 FVKESK. With 2 bases removed from V and 6 bases from J, the gap between germline ends came to 15 bases. The full variable domain, completed using reference TRBV14 and TRBJ2-3, is EAGVTQFPSHSVIEKGQTVTLRCDPISGHDNLYWYRRVMGKEIKFLLHFVKESKQDESGMPNNRFLAERTGGTYSTLKVQPAELEDSGVYFCASSQQWLGADTQYFGPGTRLTVL.

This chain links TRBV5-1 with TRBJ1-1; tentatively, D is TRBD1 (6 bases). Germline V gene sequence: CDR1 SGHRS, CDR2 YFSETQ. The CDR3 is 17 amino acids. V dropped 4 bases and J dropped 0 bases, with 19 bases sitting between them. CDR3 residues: CASSGSAGGGLNTEAFF. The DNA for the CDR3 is TGCGCCAGCAGCGGATCTGCGGGAGGGGGACTGAACACTGAAGCTTTCTTT.

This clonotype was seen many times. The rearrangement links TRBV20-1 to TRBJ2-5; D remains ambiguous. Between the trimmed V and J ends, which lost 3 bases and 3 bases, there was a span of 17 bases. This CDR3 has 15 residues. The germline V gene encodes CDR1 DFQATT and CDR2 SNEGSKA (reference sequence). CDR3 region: CSASDKIRAEETQYF. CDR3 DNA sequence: TGCAGTGCTAGTGACAAAATCCGGGCCGAAGAGACCCAGTACTTC.

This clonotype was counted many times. The chain's CDR3 is CASSLVSFSYEQYF. Here the CDR3 DNA reads TGTGCCAGCAGCTTGGTCTCCTTCTCCTACGAGCAGTACTTC. The chain carries TRBV7-8 and TRBJ2-7; no clear D gene. CDR3 size: 14 residues. V was trimmed by 3 bases and J by 0 bases, leaving 9 bases between them. From germline, CDR1 is SGHVS and CDR2 FQNEAQ.

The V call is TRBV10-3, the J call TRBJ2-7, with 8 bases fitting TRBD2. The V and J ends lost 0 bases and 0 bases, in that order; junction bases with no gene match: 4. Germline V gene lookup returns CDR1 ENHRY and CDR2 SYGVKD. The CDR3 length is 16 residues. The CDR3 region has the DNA TGTGCCATCAGTGAGTCCGTAGCGGGGAGCTCCTACGAGCAGTACTTC. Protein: CAISESVAGSSYEQYF.

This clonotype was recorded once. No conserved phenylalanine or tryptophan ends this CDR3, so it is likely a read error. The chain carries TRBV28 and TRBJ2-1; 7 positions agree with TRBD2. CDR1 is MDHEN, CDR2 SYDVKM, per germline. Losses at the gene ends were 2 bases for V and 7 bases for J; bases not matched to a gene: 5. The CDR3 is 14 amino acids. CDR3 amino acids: CASSLAGEANEQFL. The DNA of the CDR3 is TGTGCCAGCAGTTTAGCGGGAGAAGCGAATGAGCAGTTCCTC.

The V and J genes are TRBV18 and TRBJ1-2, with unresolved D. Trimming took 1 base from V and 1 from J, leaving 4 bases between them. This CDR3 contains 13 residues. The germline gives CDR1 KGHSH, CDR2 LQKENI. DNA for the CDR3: TGTGCCAGCTCACCACTTGATAACTATGGCTACACCTTC. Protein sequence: CASSPLDNYGYTF.

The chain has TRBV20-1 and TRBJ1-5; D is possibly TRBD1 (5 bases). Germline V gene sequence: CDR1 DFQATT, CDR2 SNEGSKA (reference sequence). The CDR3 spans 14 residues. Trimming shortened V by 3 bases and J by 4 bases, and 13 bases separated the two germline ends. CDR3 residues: CSASPQRGNQPQHF. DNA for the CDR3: TGCAGTGCTAGCCCTCAAAGGGGAAATCAGCCCCAGCATTTT.

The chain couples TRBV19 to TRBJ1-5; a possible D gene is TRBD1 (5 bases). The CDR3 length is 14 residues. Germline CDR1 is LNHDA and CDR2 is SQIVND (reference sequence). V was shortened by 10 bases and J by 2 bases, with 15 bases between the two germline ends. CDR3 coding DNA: TGTGCCACCGATTCCCAGGGAGGCAATCAGCCCCAGCATTTT. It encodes CATDSQGGNQPQHF.

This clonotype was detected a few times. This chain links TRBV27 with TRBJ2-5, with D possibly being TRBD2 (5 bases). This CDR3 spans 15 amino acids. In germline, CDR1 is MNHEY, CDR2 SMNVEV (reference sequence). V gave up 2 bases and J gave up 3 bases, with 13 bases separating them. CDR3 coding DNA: TGTGCCAGCAGTTTAAGGCTAGCCTCCGAAGAGACCCAGTACTTC. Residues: CASSLRLASEETQYF.

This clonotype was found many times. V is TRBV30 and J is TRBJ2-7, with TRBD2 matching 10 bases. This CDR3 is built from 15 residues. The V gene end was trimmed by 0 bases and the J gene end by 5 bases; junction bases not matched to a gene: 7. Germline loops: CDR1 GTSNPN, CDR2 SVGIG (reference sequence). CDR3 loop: CAWSVGASGRHEQYF. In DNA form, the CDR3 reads TGTGCCTGGAGTGTAGGCGCTAGCGGGAGACACGAGCAGTACTTC.

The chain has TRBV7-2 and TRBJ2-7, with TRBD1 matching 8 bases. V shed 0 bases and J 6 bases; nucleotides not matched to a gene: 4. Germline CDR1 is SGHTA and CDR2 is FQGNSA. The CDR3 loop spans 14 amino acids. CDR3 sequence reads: CASSLATGVIEQYF. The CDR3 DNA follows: TGTGCCAGCAGCTTAGCGACAGGGGTAATCGAGCAGTACTTC.